The source of this TCR beta chain is a study of metastatic and nonmetastatic thyroid tumors. Study summary: Both malignant and benign thyroid patients supplied peripheral blood and tumor or nodule tissue samples, across which the repertoires of these patients were then compared. Overall study results and limits: Significantly higher TCR beta diversity was reportedly seen in malignant thyroid tumors than benign nodules, in blood and tumor.

This CDR3 is 13 amino acids long. The germline V gene has CDR1 ENHRY and CDR2 SYGVKD. V gave up 6 bases and J gave up 7 bases, with 13 bases separating them. Patients were all untreated before their thyroid surgery. In the original processing: Clinicopathological groups of papillary thyroid cancer showed CDR3 differences that were used to build a distant-metastasis classifier. TCRdb reprocessed the PCR reads using MiXCR. For this entry, the V and J calls and clone size follow TCRdb and not the study's own pipeline. The sample shows more than 35,000 clones, 13% of them seen only once. The table lists this clone with many counts. The antigen remains undetermined.

The source of this sequence is a female donor with papillary thyroid cancer or a benign thyroid nodule (not recorded which). Some clones in this sample may be carry-over from other donors' samples. Source material: blood. V usage is TRBV10-3 and J usage is TRBJ2-1; D ambiguous. CDR3 sequence (DNA): TGTGCCATCAGGGGCGAGGCGTCGAATGAGCAGTTCTTC. Its translation: CAIRGEASNEQFF.